This TCR beta chain was observed in a study of T cells in Graves' hyperthyroidism and ophthalmopathy. General observations from the study: Ophthalmopathy was identified by the model a median about 6.4 months ahead of onset.

Stability of Graves' hyperthyroidism was defined as absent ophthalmopathy progression within 18 months. The PBMCs were taken from 10 ml of fresh peripheral blood. The CDR3 extends over 13 amino acids. Per the germline V gene, CDR1 is WSHSY and CDR2 is SAAADI. V shed 4 bases and J shed 8 bases, with 14 bases lying between them. As regards this clonotype: Its antigen is unidentified.

RNA transcripts gave rise to amplified TCR beta CDR3 regions. Carried out on the TCR CDR3, a first-round RT-PCR used the HTBI primer set. TCRdb processed the multiplex PCR reads anew with MiXCR; each CDR3 protein has one entry. Among approximately 400,000 distinct CDR3 sequences listed, 20% to 30% were seen once. Sequencing input: blood. The chain recombines TRBV10-2 with TRBJ1-2, with no clear D. The TCR was taken from a man aged 45 to 65 with Graves' hyperthyroidism. The CDR3 region has the DNA TGCGCCAGCAGTGCGGCGTCGGGTGGAGGCTACACCTTC. Encoded protein: CASSAASGGGYTF.